Presented here are 7 T cell receptor beta chains from one specimen sequenced in a study of type 1 and type 2 diabetes patients. Genomic DNA was the PCR template. Multiplex PCR with 30 forward and 13 reverse primers amplified the TCR beta CDR3. TCRdb itself ran the multiplex PCR reads through MiXCR, one entry per CDR3 protein. The table lists around 300,000 distinct CDR3 sequences, more than 45% of them singletons. The source material was peripheral blood mononuclear cells (PBMCs). Receptor source: a man aged 18 to 29 with type 2 diabetes.

This clonotype occurred many times. The chain has TRBV15 and TRBJ2-2; no clear D gene. The CDR3 is 13 residues long. Deletions cut 6 bases from V and 5 bases from J, with 10 bases between. CDR1 is LNHNV and CDR2 is YYDKDF in the germline V gene (reference sequence). The CDR3, as DNA: TGTGCCACCAGAGGTTACGGGACCGGGGAGCTGTTTTTT. Protein sequence: CATRGYGTGELFF.

The chain joins TRBV27 to TRBJ1-1, with 8 positions matching TRBD1. V lost 2 bases to trimming and J lost 8 bases; unmatched junction nucleotides: 7. The CDR3 has 14 amino acids. Germline lookup yields CDR1 MNHEY and CDR2 SMNVEV (reference sequence). In nucleotides, the CDR3 is TGTGCCAGCAGTTTAGGGACAGGACGGGTAGAAGCTTTCTTT. Its translation: CASSLGTGRVEAFF.

This clonotype was seen more than once but under ten times. Germline is not matched at one junction end, which may reflect a read error. The V call is TRBV28, the J call TRBJ1-2; D may be TRBD1 (6 bases). Germline values: CDR1 MDHEN, CDR2 SYDVKM. This CDR3 has 13 amino acids. The CDR3 reads CASSLGGGVGYTF. As DNA, the CDR3 is TGTGCCAGTAGTTTAGGGGGAGGGGTAGGCTACACCTTC.

This clonotype was recorded a few times. V gene TRBV10-1 combines with J gene TRBJ2-7; D not certain. The ends were cut back, 5 bases at V and 0 bases at J, with 8 bases in the middle. The V gene's germline CDR1 is WNHNN and CDR2 SYGVQD (reference sequence). This CDR3 spans 13 amino acids. The CDR3 here is CASSKGISYEQYF. Written as DNA, the CDR3 is TGCGCCAGCAGTAAAGGTATCTCCTACGAGCAGTACTTC.

The gene calls are TRBV29-1 and TRBJ1-1; D unclear. The CDR3 runs to 11 residues. V was pared by 5 bases and J by 1 base, with 5 bases between. From germline, CDR1 is SQVTM and CDR2 ANQGSEA. The CDR3 bases are TGCAGCGTTTCCACGAACACTGAAGCTTTCTTT. It translates to CSVSTNTEAFF.

CDR3 bases: TGTGCCAGCAGCTTAGCAGGGGGCGTGGAATCACCCCTCCACTTT. Encoded protein: CASSLAGGVESPLHF. V usage is TRBV7-6 and J usage is TRBJ1-6, with 7 bases matching TRBD1. The V and J ends lost 0 bases and 10 bases, in that order; junction bases with no gene match: 6. This CDR3 spans 15 amino acids. CDR1 is SGHVS and CDR2 is FNYEAQ in the germline V gene.

The J gene is TRBJ2-7, the V gene TRBV7-6; 9 positions agree with TRBD2. The CDR3 is made up of 16 amino acids. CDR1 and CDR2 from the germline V gene are SGHVS and FNYEAQ. Losses at the gene ends were 2 bases for V and 4 bases for J; bases not matched to a gene: 9. The CDR3, as DNA: TGTGCCAGCAGCTTATCGCCGCCGCGGGGGGGGTACGAGCAGTACTTC. The encoded protein is CASSLSPPRGGYEQYF. Complete variable domain (other parts from reference TRBV7-6 and TRBJ2-7): GAGVSQSPRYKVTKRGQDVALRCDPISGHVSLYWYRQALGQGPEFLTYFNYEAQQDKSGLPNDRFSAERPEGSISTLTIQRTEQRDSAMYRCASSLSPPRGGYEQYFGPGTRLTVT.